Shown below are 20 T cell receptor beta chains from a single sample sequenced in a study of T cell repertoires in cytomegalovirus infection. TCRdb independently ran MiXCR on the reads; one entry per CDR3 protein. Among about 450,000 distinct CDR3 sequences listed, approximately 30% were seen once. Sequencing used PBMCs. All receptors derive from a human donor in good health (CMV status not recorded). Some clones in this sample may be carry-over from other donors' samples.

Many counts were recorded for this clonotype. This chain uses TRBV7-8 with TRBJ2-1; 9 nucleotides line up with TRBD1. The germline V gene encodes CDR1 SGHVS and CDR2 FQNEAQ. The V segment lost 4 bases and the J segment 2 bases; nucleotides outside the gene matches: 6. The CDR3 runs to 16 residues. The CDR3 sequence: CASSSRQGVAYNEQFF. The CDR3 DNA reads TGTGCCAGCAGCTCGAGACAGGGGGTGGCCTACAATGAGCAGTTCTTC.

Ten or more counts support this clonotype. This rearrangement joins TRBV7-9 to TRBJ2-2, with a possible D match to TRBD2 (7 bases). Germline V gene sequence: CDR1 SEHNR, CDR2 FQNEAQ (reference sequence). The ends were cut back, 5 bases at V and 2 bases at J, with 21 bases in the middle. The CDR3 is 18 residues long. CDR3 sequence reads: CASSTTGRGGLNTGELFF. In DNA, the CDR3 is TGTGCCAGCAGCACCACAGGGCGCGGGGGCCTAAACACCGGGGAGCTGTTTTTT.

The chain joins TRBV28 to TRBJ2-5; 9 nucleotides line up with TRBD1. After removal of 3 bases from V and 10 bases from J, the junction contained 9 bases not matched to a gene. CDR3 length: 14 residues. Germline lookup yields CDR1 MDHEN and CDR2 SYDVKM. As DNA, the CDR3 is TGTGCCAGCAGTTTCTTACAGGGGGCTTCTGGCCAGTACTTC. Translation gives CASSFLQGASGQYF.

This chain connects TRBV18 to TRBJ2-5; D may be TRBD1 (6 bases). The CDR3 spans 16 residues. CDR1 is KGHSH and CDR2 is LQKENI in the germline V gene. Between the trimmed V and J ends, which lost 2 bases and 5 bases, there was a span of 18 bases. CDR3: CASSPTLRDRLETQYF. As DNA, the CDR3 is TGTGCCAGCTCACCAACACTTCGTGACAGGTTGGAGACCCAGTACTTC.

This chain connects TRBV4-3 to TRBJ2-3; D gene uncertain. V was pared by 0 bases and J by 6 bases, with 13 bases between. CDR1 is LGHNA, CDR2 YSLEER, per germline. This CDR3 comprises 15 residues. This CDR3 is CASSQDIYQTDTQYF. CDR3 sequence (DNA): TGCGCCAGCAGCCAAGACATCTATCAAACCGATACGCAGTATTTT.

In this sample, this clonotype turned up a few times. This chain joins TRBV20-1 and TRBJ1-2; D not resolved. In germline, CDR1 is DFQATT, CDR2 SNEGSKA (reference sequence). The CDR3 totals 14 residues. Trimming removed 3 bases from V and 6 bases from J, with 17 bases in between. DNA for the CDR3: TGCAGTGCTAGGACGAAGGCCCCGGGCCATGGCTACACCTTC. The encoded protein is CSARTKAPGHGYTF.

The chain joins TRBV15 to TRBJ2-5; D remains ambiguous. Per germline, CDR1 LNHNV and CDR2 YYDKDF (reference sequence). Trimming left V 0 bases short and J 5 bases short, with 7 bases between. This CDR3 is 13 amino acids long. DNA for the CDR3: TGTGCCACCAGCAGAGATAGGTTGGAGACCCAGTACTTC. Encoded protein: CATSRDRLETQYF. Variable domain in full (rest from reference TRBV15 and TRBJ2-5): DAMVIQNPRYQVTQFGKPVTLSCSQTLNHNVMYWYQQKSSQAPKLLFHYYDKDFNNEADTPDNFQSRRPNTSFCFLDIRSPGLGDTAMYLCATSRDRLETQYFGPGTRLLVL.

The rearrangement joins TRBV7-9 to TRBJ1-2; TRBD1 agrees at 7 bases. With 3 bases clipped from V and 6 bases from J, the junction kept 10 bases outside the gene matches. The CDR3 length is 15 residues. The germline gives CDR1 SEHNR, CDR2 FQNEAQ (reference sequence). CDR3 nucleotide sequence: TGTGCCAGCAGCTTGGCCCCGGGAGGGGGCGATGGCTACACCTTC. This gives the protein CASSLAPGGGDGYTF.

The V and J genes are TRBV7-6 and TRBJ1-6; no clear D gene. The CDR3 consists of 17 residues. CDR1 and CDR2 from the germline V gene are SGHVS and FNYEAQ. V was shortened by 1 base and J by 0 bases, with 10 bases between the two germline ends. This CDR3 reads CASSLGQEGSYNSPLHF. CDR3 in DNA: TGTGCCAGCAGCTTAGGCCAGGAAGGCTCCTATAATTCACCCCTCCACTTT.

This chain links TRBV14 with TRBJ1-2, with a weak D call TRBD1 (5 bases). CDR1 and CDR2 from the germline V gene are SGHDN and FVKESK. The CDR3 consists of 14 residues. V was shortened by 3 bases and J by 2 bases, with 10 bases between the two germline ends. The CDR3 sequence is CASSQIWDNYGYTF. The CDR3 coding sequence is TGTGCCAGCAGCCAGATTTGGGACAACTATGGCTACACCTTC.

The CDR3 is CSARSTNGYEQYF. DNA of the CDR3: TGCAGTGCTAGAAGTACCAACGGTTACGAGCAGTACTTC. This chain uses TRBV20-1 with TRBJ2-7; D uncertain. CDR3 length equals 13 residues. Trimming cost V 2 bases and J 4 bases, with 12 bases left between them. CDR1 DFQATT and CDR2 SNEGSKA come from the germline V gene (reference sequence).

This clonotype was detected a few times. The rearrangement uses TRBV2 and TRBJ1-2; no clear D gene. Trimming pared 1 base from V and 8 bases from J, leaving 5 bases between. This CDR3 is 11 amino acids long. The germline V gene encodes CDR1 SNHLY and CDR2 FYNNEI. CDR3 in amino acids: CASSEVSGYTF. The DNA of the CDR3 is TGTGCCAGCAGTGAAGTGTCGGGCTACACCTTC. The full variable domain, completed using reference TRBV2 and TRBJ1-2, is EPEVTQTPSHQVTQMGQEVILRCVPISNHLYFYWYRQILGQKVEFLVSFYNNEISEKSEIFDDQFSVERPDGSNFTLKIRSTKLEDSAMYFCASSEVSGYTFGSGTRLTVV.

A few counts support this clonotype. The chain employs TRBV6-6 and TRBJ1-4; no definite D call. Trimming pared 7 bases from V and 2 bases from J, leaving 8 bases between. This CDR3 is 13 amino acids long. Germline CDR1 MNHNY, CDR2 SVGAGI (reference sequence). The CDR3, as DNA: TGTGCCAGCACGGGTCAGACTAATGAAAAACTGTTTTTT. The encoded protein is CASTGQTNEKLFF.

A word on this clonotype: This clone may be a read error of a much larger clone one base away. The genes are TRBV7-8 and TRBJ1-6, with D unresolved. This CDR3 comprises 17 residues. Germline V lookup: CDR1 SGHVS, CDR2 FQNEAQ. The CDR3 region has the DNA TGTGCCAGCAGCTTTCGGGCGGAAAGCTCCTATAATTCACCCCTCCGCTTT. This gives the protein CASSFRAESSYNSPLRF.

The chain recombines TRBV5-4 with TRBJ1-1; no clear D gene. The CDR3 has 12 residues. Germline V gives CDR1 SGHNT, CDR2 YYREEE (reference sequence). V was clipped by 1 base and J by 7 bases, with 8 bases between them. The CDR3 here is CASSLSRDEAFF. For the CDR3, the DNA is TGTGCCAGCAGCTTGTCTCGAGATGAAGCTTTCTTT.

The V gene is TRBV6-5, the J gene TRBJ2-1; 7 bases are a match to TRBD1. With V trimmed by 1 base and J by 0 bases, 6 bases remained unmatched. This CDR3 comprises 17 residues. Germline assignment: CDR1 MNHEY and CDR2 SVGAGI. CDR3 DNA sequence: TGTGCCAGCAGTTACTTTTACAGGGGCAGCTCCTACAATGAGCAGTTCTTC. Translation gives CASSYFYRGSSYNEQFF.

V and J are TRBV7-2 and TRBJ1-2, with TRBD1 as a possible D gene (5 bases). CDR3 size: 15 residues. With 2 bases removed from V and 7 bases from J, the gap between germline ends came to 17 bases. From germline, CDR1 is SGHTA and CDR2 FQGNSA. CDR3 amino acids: CASSLSRGGAGGYTF. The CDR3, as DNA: TGTGCCAGCAGCTTATCGCGGGGAGGGGCGGGTGGCTACACCTTC.

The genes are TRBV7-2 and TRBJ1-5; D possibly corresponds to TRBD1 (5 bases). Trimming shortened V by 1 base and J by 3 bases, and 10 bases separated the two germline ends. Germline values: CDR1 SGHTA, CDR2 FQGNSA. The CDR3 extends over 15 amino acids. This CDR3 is CASSLEWGYNQPQHF. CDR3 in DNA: TGTGCCAGCAGCTTAGAGTGGGGCTACAATCAGCCCCAGCATTTT. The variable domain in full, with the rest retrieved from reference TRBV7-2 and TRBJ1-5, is GAGVSQSPSNKVTEKGKDVELRCDPISGHTALYWYRQSLGQGLEFLIYFQGNSAPDKSGLPSDRFSAERTGGSVSTLTIQRTQQEDSAVYLCASSLEWGYNQPQHFGDGTRLSIL.

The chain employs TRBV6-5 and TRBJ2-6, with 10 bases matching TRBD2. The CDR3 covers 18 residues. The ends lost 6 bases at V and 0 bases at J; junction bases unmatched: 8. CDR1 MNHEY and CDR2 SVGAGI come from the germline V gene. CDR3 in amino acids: CASSLAGGQSSGANVLTF. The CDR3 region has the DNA TGTGCCAGCAGCTTAGCGGGGGGACAGAGCTCTGGGGCCAACGTCCTGACTTTC.

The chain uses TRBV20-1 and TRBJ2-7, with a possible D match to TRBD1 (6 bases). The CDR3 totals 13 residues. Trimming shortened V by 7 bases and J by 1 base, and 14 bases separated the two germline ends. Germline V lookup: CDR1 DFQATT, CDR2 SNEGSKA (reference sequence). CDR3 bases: TGCAGTGTGCACGGACAGCCGTCCTACGAGCAGTACTTC. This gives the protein CSVHGQPSYEQYF.